This is a list of T cell receptor beta chains from one sample in a study of blood T cell repertoires in COVID-19. The method was immunoSEQ multiplex PCR; TCRdb's version includes in-frame clones alone and lacks a portion of them. The repertoire consists of about 66,000 clones, with about nine tenths occurring once and the leading ten covering 5.5% to 7%. Sample: peripheral blood. The receptors here all came from a woman in her seventies with acute or convalescent COVID-19. Both conserved end residues are trimmed from each CDR3.

v_call	j_call	cdr3_aa
TRBV27	TRBJ2-3	ASSLGGRSTDTQY
TRBV7-2	TRBJ1-1	ASSLHRTGNGDEAF
TRBV5-1	TRBJ1-1	ASSLEWGQTEAF
TRBV7-2	TRBJ1-1	ASSVQVQTGITEAF
TRBV5-8	TRBJ2-1	ASSRGGAHSYNEQF
TRBV15	TRBJ1-6	ATSRDSSPGSSYNSPLH
TRBV28	TRBJ1-5	ASTTGVQPQH
TRBV30	TRBJ1-4	AWRGQGWGEKLF
TRBV6-5	TRBJ1-5	ASSLQGSGNQPQH
TRBV4-3	TRBJ2-7	ASSQDYWGERSYEQY
TRBV2	TRBJ2-7	ASSVYNEQY
TRBV7-2	TRBJ2-3	ASSPTWGLAGVRDTQY
TRBV28	TRBJ2-1	ASRLRTSGGYNEQF
TRBV27	TRBJ1-2	ASSLTGENYGYT
TRBV6-2/TRBV6-3	TRBJ2-2	ASSYPSGRVSTGELF
TRBV28	TRBJ2-7	ASSQLDRRYYEQY
TRBV19	TRBJ2-5	ASSRDQETQY
TRBV7-2	TRBJ2-3	ASSDTGGDTQY
TRBV7-8	TRBJ1-3	ASSLGRGGRNTIY
TRBV6-5	TRBJ2-1	ASSYSTGGSYNEQF
TRBV12-3/TRBV12-4	TRBJ2-3	ASVSTDTQY
TRBV19	TRBJ2-3	ASSRDMTSTDTQY
TRBV2	TRBJ1-1	ASSGDSTEAF
TRBV7-2	TRBJ1-6	ASSSDRSRSPLH
TRBV6-2/TRBV6-3	TRBJ2-7	ASSYGAAVGTSGIYEQY
TRBV30	TRBJ2-7	AWRKDISYEQY
TRBV28	TRBJ1-6	ASSYSGQRSSYNSPLH
TRBV2	TRBJ1-6	ASRQGMGSPLH
TRBV5-6	TRBJ2-1	ASSPRTQGDEQF
TRBV12-5	TRBJ1-5	ASGLVYTNLNQPQH
TRBV15	TRBJ1-3	ATSRVRQGGGNTIY
TRBV9	TRBJ2-3	ASAGDAHSTDTQY
TRBV30	TRBJ2-1	AWRATSGGHNEQF
TRBV2	TRBJ1-5	ASSERGSDSQPQH
TRBV29-1	TRBJ1-5	SVEDEAYNQPQH
TRBV6-6	TRBJ2-5	ASSYTKLQETQY
TRBV3-1/TRBV3-2	TRBJ2-3	ASSQDSDIRTDTQY
TRBV15	TRBJ1-6	ATSRREDSPLH
TRBV6-5	TRBJ2-3	ASSLLAGTDTQY
TRBV28	TRBJ1-5	ASSPGTGNQPQH
TRBV7-3	TRBJ2-3	ASSSLVAGDGDTQY
TRBV6-5	TRBJ1-1	ASSLDIFSEAF
TRBV28	TRBJ1-1	ASKRGAKAF
TRBV21-1	TRBJ2-5	ASSKAPTGPDRVCCRQETQY
TRBV18	TRBJ2-2	ASSPQGTGELF
TRBV12-3/TRBV12-4	TRBJ1-5	ASSRGNQPQH
TRBV6-2/TRBV6-3	TRBJ2-1	ASRPETSPGQF
TRBV11-2	TRBJ1-6	ASSSDTGGSNSPLH
TRBV2	TRBJ1-3	ASSDRGVSSGNTIY
TRBV5-4	TRBJ2-5	ASSLQVQETQY
TRBV5-5	TRBJ2-7	ASSLAVTGYYEQY
TRBV18	TRBJ1-1	ASSSDSLNTEAF
TRBV5-1	TRBJ1-2	ASRLTGDNYGYT
TRBV5-1	TRBJ2-6	ASALDFSGANVLT
TRBV6-5	TRBJ2-4	ASSYSQAGDEYIQY
TRBV6-6	TRBJ1-2	ASSYDSANGYT
TRBV4-3	TRBJ2-7	ASSQERAYEQY
TRBV7-2	TRBJ1-2	ASTEEEDGYGYT
TRBV24-1	TRBJ2-1	ATSDARLQQF
TRBV27	TRBJ1-2	ASSLSPQGAAYYGYT